The 11 T cell receptor beta chains listed next were all sequenced from one sample in a study of cytomegalovirus exposure and HLA in healthy donors. With 60 Vbeta and 13 Jbeta primers, the PCR was carried out. Libraries were prepared by immunoSEQ multiplex PCR; TCRdb keeps only in-frame clonotypes and omits some of them. The table includes some 99,000 clones, around 73% detected once. The sequenced material came from PBMCs. These receptors were collected from a man aged 35-49 years in good health and CMV-seronegative.

This chain's CDR3 is CASSLWSGGVETQYF. CDR3 DNA sequence: TGTGCCAGCAGCTTGTGGAGCGGGGGGGTTGAGACCCAGTACTTC. The rearrangement uses TRBV5-4 and TRBJ2-5, with 10 positions matching TRBD2. Germline assignment: CDR1 SGHNT and CDR2 YYREEE (reference sequence). V was pared by 1 base and J by 5 bases, with 5 bases of the junction left unmatched. This CDR3 spans 15 amino acids.

This chain uses TRBV9 with TRBJ2-7; D perhaps matches TRBD2 (6 bases). Trimming cost V 1 base and J 7 bases, with 15 bases left between them. CDR1 is SGDLS, CDR2 YYNGEE, per germline. The CDR3 consists of 14 residues. The DNA of the CDR3 is TGTGCCAGCAGCGTAACCGGGGACGGGGGAGAGCAGTACTTC. It translates to CASSVTGDGGEQYF.

This chain links TRBV7-3 with TRBJ1-2; weak D call: TRBD1 (5 bases). The CDR3 is 13 residues long. The V gene's germline CDR1 is SGHTA and CDR2 FQGTGA. V was clipped by 5 bases and J by 2 bases, with 9 bases between them. This CDR3 reads CASSPRQNYGYTF. In DNA form, the CDR3 reads TGTGCCAGCAGCCCACGACAGAACTATGGCTACACCTTC.

This clone was seen more than once but under ten times. The genes are TRBV4-1 and TRBJ2-7; a weak D match, TRBD1 (5 bases). Per germline, CDR1 MGHRA and CDR2 YSYEKL. The CDR3 extends over 15 amino acids. V was clipped by 0 bases and J by 3 bases, with 12 bases between them. The DNA for the CDR3 is TGCGCCAGCAGCCAAGAGCCTGGGCAGGGCTACGAGCAGTACTTC. Its protein is CASSQEPGQGYEQYF.

This clone was recorded once. The chain carries TRBV2 and TRBJ2-3, with 13 bases that match TRBD2. The germline V gene has CDR1 SNHLY and CDR2 FYNNEI. The CDR3 totals 17 residues. Trimming cost V 6 bases and J 2 bases; bases outside gene matches: 8. This CDR3 is CASSRGLAGVFTDTQYF. The CDR3 nucleotides are TGTGCCAGCAGCAGAGGACTAGCGGGGGTCTTCACAGATACGCAGTATTTT.

The chain joins TRBV4-3 to TRBJ2-1, with 10 bases that match TRBD2. The V gene's germline CDR1 is LGHNA and CDR2 YSLEER. V lost 4 bases, J lost 6 bases, and 6 bases stayed unmatched. This CDR3 has 15 amino acids. CDR3: CASSPWTSGGNEQFF. The CDR3 nucleotides are TGCGCCAGCAGCCCCTGGACTAGCGGAGGCAATGAGCAGTTCTTC.

The rearrangement uses TRBV5-8 and TRBJ2-5; TRBD1 might be the D (6 bases). Per germline, CDR1 SGHTS and CDR2 YDEGEE. V lost 1 base to trimming and J lost 2 bases, with 9 bases between them. This CDR3 has 14 residues. The CDR3 region is CASSLPGQQETQYF. The CDR3, as DNA: TGTGCCAGCAGCTTGCCCGGACAGCAAGAGACCCAGTACTTC.

The V gene is TRBV27, the J gene TRBJ2-2, with D possibly being TRBD1 (6 bases). Per the germline V gene, CDR1 is MNHEY and CDR2 is SMNVEV (reference sequence). The CDR3 extends over 15 amino acids. Trimming took off 5 bases at V and 4 bases at J, with 14 bases between the two ends. The CDR3 protein is CASSDPGVGTGELFF. The CDR3 DNA sequence: TGTGCCAGCAGTGACCCAGGGGTCGGCACCGGGGAGCTGTTTTTT.

The chain links TRBV5-4 to TRBJ2-6; 7 bases line up with TRBD1. The CDR3 has 17 residues. V lost 1 base to trimming and J lost 4 bases; unmatched junction nucleotides: 8. Germline assignment: CDR1 SGHNT and CDR2 YYREEE (reference sequence). CDR3 loop: CASSLNTGAGGANVLTF. The CDR3 DNA reads as TGTGCCAGCAGCTTGAACACAGGGGCCGGGGGGGCCAACGTCCTGACTTTC.

This chain connects TRBV7-8 to TRBJ1-4; D may be TRBD1 (5 bases). The CDR3 length is 17 residues. The V gene lost 4 bases and the J gene lost 2 bases, with 17 bases spanning the gap. Germline V gene data show CDR1 as SGHVS and CDR2 as FQNEAQ. This chain's CDR3 is CASSSRGYGRTNEKLFF. The CDR3 nucleotides are TGTGCCAGCAGCTCCCGGGGGTATGGGCGGACTAATGAAAAACTGTTTTTT.

The V call is TRBV5-1, the J call TRBJ1-5, with TRBD1 matching 7 bases. CDR1 is SGHRS, CDR2 YFSETQ, per germline. This CDR3 has 13 residues. The trim removed 4 bases at V and 6 bases at J, leaving 4 bases unmatched. In DNA form, the CDR3 reads TGCGCCAGCAGCGTGACAGGGCTTCAGCCCCAGCATTTT. Its protein is CASSVTGLQPQHF.